The 9 T cell receptor beta chains listed next were all sequenced from one sample in a study of blood T cell repertoires in COVID-19. Produced via immunoSEQ multiplex PCR; TCRdb's table is partial and in-frame only. The repertoire consists of about 230,000 clones, with around 85% occurring once and the leading ten covering roughly 7.9%. Sequencing used peripheral blood. The receptors were gathered from a woman older than 75 with acute or convalescent COVID-19.

This rearrangement joins TRBV6-6 to TRBJ2-7; 10 bases agree with TRBD1. Germline values: CDR1 MNHNY, CDR2 SVGAGI (reference sequence). With V trimmed by 4 bases and J by 5 bases, 8 bases remained unmatched. The CDR3 sequence is 15 residues long. CDR3 region: CASSFAGTGEDEQYF. In DNA, the CDR3 is TGTGCCAGCAGTTTCGCCGGGACAGGGGAAGACGAGCAGTACTTC.

This sequence joins TRBV6-1 and TRBJ1-1; D remains unclear. Germline CDR1 and CDR2: MNHNS and SASEGT. V gave up 0 bases and J gave up 7 bases, with 9 bases separating them. The CDR3 sequence is 13 residues long. The CDR3 spells CASSEARSGEAFF. CDR3 nucleotide sequence: TGTGCCAGCAGTGAAGCCAGAAGTGGTGAAGCTTTCTTT.

The chain is built from TRBV6-2 or TRBV6-3 and TRBJ2-7, with D uncertain. This CDR3 contains 15 residues. The germline CDR1 and CDR2 sequences are MNHEY and SVGEGT. V gave up 4 bases and J gave up 0 bases, with 13 bases separating them. The CDR3 spells CASSSATKSSYEQYF. The CDR3 DNA is TGTGCCAGCAGTTCCGCTACCAAGAGCTCCTACGAGCAGTACTTC.

This clone was observed a few times. The chain carries TRBV7-2 and TRBJ1-2; 8 bases fit TRBD1. The germline gives CDR1 SGHTA, CDR2 FQGNSA. Trimming removed 7 bases from V and 2 bases from J; junction bases left unmatched: 6. This CDR3 has 14 amino acids. DNA of the CDR3: TGTGCCAGCACCCGACAGGGGTCCAACTATGGCTACACCTTC. Its translation: CASTRQGSNYGYTF.

This clone is a singleton in its sample. The chain employs TRBV3-1 (or the pseudogene TRBV3-2) and TRBJ2-7, with a possible D match to TRBD1 (6 bases). V was clipped by 4 bases and J by 0 bases, with 13 bases between them. CDR1 is LGHDT and CDR2 is YNNKEL in the germline V gene (reference sequence). This CDR3 contains 15 residues. The CDR3 loop is CASSRWDMVSYEQYF. The CDR3 region has the DNA TGTGCCAGCAGCCGCTGGGACATGGTCTCCTACGAGCAGTACTTC.

This chain joins TRBV7-9 and TRBJ2-7; 9 bases are a match to TRBD2. The CDR3 has 14 amino acids. Germline V gene lookup returns CDR1 SEHNR and CDR2 FQNEAQ (reference sequence). Germline trimming cut 6 bases from V and 4 bases from J; bases unmatched to any gene: 7. CDR3 DNA: TGTGCCAGCAGTTTTAGCGGGGGCCGTTACGAGCAGTACTTC. Encoded protein: CASSFSGGRYEQYF.

J is TRBJ2-1 and V is TRBV5-1, with TRBD2 matching over 10 bases. The CDR3 spans 15 residues. With V trimmed by 4 bases and J by 4 bases, 5 bases remained unmatched. Germline V gene data show CDR1 as SGHRS and CDR2 as YFSETQ. CDR3 DNA: TGCGCCAGCAGCAGGAGGACTAGCGGATACAATGAGCAGTTCTTC. Encoded protein: CASSRRTSGYNEQFF.

This clone was counted between two and nine times. The V gene is TRBV3-1 (or the pseudogene TRBV3-2), the J gene TRBJ2-7; 11 bases line up with TRBD1. The CDR3 covers 19 residues. In germline, CDR1 is LGHDT, CDR2 YNNKEL (reference sequence). Germline trimming cut 1 base from V and 2 bases from J; bases unmatched to any gene: 13. The CDR3 loop reads CASSQAGTGGSVRPYEQYF. CDR3 nucleotide sequence: TGTGCCAGCAGCCAAGCCGGGACAGGGGGATCGGTGCGGCCCTACGAGCAGTACTTC.

The CDR3 DNA reads TGTGCCAGCAGTTCGGGGGGTCTAGCGGGAGGGAGTACCGGGGAGCTGTTTTTT. Protein: CASSSGGLAGGSTGELFF. J is TRBJ2-2 and V is TRBV27, with 12 bases matching TRBD2. V shed 4 bases, J shed 5 bases, and the junction held 11 bases outside the gene matches. This CDR3 has 18 amino acids. Germline V gene data show CDR1 as MNHEY and CDR2 as SMNVEV (reference sequence).